Sequencing of this T cell receptor (beta chain) was carried out in a study of T cell repertoires in cytomegalovirus infection. Across the whole study: TCR beta signatures that were public indicated CMV infection and matching HLA type.

The J segment lost 5 bases and the V segment lost 0 bases, leaving 18 bases of the junction unmatched. The germline CDR1 and CDR2 sequences are SGHRS and YFSETQ. There are 19 residues in the CDR3. TCRdb re-called the reads with MiXCR, one entry per CDR3 protein. The sample lists 630,000 or so distinct CDR3 sequences, 20% to 30% occurring once. The clonotype comes from a human donor in good health (CMV status not recorded). Some clones in this sample may be carry-over from other donors' samples. The sequenced sample consisted of CD8+ T cells from PBMCs. This sequence joins TRBV5-1 and TRBJ2-7; 9 bases agree with TRBD2. CDR3 in DNA: TGCGCCAGCAGCTTGGCCGGAGGCCTAGCGGGGCCCCGGGACCACGAGCAGTACTTC. It codes for CASSLAGGLAGPRDHEQYF.